This T cell receptor beta chain emerged from a study of T cell responses to AZD1222 COVID-19 vaccine. Study at large: Pooling was applied to second doses at about 4 or about 12 weeks.

Study-wide results and limits: Vaccine-related CD4 TCRs covered spike, predominating at 160-218 and 743-854. Increased Spike-specific TCR breadth and depth were observed after two AZD1222 doses. Nearly half of the spike-specific TCRs reportedly recognize variant regions that carry no mutations.

Libraries were prepared by immunoSEQ multiplex PCR; TCRdb keeps only in-frame clonotypes and omits some of them. The sample records 90,000 to 120,000 clones, around 90% being singletons. As concerns this clone: The antigen remains unidentified.

The germline V gene encodes CDR1 MDHEN and CDR2 SYDVKM. V shed 4 bases and J 5 bases; nucleotides not matched to a gene: 5. This CDR3 is 14 amino acids long. The V and J genes are TRBV28 and TRBJ1-5; 7 nucleotides match TRBD1. This specimen was peripheral blood, taken on day 0 of AZD1222 vaccination. This receptor was obtained from an adult in good health. In nucleotides, the CDR3 is TGTGCCAGCAGTTGGGACAGCCGATATCAGCCCCAGCATTTT. Translation: CASSWDSRYQPQHF.